This T cell receptor (beta chain) originates from a study of T cells after yellow fever vaccination. Across the whole study: For low cell numbers, libraries were made with SMART-Seq v4 Ultra Low Input. The study, taken as a whole, reports: Post-booster repertoires contained most primary-vaccination clones again (roughly 96% CD4, approximately 86% CD8). A secondary response was less intense yet reached its peak sooner, at day 5 versus 15.

Generation of TCR cDNA used 5'RACE template switching (which added a universal primer site and UMIs). MiXCR, applied by TCRdb to the 5' RACE reads, yields one record per CDR3 protein. Of a few hundred thousand distinct CDR3 sequences in the sample, about 7.1% were seen once. Worth noting for this clonotype: Antigen unknown.

The V segment lost 1 base and the J segment 4 bases; nucleotides outside the gene matches: 14. CDR1 and CDR2 (germline): LGHNA, YNFKEQ. The CDR3 is made up of 18 amino acids. The material sequenced was CD4+ T cells sorted from PBMCs, taken 15 days after the yellow fever booster vaccination. The clonotype comes from a man aged 25 to 40 who received the YFV17D yellow fever vaccine. The rearrangement links TRBV4-2 to TRBJ2-5; TRBD2 matches at 8 bases. The CDR3 nucleotides read TGTGCCAGCAGCCAAGGAGGTCGTCGTAGCGGGACGAGAGAGACCCAGTACTTC. Translated: CASSQGGRRSGTRETQYF.